This TCR beta chain was sequenced for a study of cytomegalovirus exposure and HLA in healthy donors. Overall study context: Among the roughly 380 donors who were genotyped, over 70% fell in the genetic ancestry cluster that is associated with self-reported Caucasian donors.

Amplification used 60 Vbeta primers and 13 Jbeta primers. Sequencing used immunoSEQ multiplex PCR; TCRdb keeps in-frame clones, though not all of them. The repertoire holds under 200,000 clones, with approximately 86% as singletons. General study findings and limits: Among the sequence variants, a highly shared cluster was likely an artifact of sequencing. Later analysis suggested links between common viral pathogens and several top significant clusters. In a later analysis, HLA-associated TCR beta chains were more clonally expanded than equally common others.

Per the germline V gene, CDR1 is GTSNPN and CDR2 is SVGIG (reference sequence). The V segment lost 5 bases and the J segment 6 bases; nucleotides outside the gene matches: 6. The CDR3 is 13 residues long. To note about this clone: Antigen unknown.

The rearrangement joins TRBV30 to TRBJ2-5, with 10 positions matching TRBD1. Specimen: PBMCs. The TCR sequence derives from a woman aged 18-29 years in good health and CMV-seronegative. CDR3 nucleotide sequence: TGTGCCTGGGAGACAGGGGGCGCAAAGACCCAGTACTTC. Its translation: CAWETGGAKTQYF.